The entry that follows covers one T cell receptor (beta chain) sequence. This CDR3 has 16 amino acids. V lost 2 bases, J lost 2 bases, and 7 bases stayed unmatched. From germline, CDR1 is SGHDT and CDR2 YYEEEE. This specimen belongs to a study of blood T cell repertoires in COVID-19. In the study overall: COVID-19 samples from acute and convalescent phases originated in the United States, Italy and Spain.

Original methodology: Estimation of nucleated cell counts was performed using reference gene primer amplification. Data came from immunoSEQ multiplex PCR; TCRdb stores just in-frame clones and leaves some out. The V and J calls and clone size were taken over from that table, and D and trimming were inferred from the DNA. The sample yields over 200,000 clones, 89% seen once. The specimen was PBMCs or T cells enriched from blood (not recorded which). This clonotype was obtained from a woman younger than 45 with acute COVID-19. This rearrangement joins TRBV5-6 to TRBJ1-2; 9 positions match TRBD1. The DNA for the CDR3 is TGTGCCAGCAGCTTAGACTGGGACAGGGAAAACTATGGCTACACCTTC. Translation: CASSLDWDRENYGYTF.